The clone carrying this TCR beta chain was counted ten times or more. Regarding time point: newly diagnosed GD, antithyroid drugs for less than 3 months. The TCR library was made from RNA extracted from PBMCs. Germline V gene data show CDR1 as SGHTA and CDR2 as FQGNSA. This CDR3 contains 15 residues. The V and J ends lost 2 bases and 7 bases, in that order; junction bases with no gene match: 8. This specimen comes from a study of regulatory T cells in long-lasting Graves disease. Study as a whole: Newly diagnosed Graves' patients had taken antithyroid drugs under 3 months.

To make TCR beta libraries, researchers used iRepertoire HTBI primers and Arm-PCR of CDR3 regions. Each CDR3 protein is one row after TCRdb ran MiXCR on the multiplex PCR reads. The data hold about half a million distinct CDR3 sequences, with approximately 12% observed a single time. The same sample was also studied in work on T cells in Graves' hyperthyroidism and ophthalmopathy. That publication notes: Absence of ophthalmopathy progression within 18 months defined stable Graves' hyperthyroidism.

The TCR was taken from a woman aged 25 to 45 with Graves disease. Sequenced material: peripheral blood mononuclear cells (PBMCs), taken at new diagnosis, from a patient treated with antithyroid drugs. This chain joins TRBV7-2 and TRBJ2-7; TRBD1 matches at 10 bases. The CDR3 protein is CASSLNWDRGQEQYF. The CDR3 bases are TGTGCCAGCAGCTTAAATTGGGACAGGGGACAAGAGCAGTACTTC.